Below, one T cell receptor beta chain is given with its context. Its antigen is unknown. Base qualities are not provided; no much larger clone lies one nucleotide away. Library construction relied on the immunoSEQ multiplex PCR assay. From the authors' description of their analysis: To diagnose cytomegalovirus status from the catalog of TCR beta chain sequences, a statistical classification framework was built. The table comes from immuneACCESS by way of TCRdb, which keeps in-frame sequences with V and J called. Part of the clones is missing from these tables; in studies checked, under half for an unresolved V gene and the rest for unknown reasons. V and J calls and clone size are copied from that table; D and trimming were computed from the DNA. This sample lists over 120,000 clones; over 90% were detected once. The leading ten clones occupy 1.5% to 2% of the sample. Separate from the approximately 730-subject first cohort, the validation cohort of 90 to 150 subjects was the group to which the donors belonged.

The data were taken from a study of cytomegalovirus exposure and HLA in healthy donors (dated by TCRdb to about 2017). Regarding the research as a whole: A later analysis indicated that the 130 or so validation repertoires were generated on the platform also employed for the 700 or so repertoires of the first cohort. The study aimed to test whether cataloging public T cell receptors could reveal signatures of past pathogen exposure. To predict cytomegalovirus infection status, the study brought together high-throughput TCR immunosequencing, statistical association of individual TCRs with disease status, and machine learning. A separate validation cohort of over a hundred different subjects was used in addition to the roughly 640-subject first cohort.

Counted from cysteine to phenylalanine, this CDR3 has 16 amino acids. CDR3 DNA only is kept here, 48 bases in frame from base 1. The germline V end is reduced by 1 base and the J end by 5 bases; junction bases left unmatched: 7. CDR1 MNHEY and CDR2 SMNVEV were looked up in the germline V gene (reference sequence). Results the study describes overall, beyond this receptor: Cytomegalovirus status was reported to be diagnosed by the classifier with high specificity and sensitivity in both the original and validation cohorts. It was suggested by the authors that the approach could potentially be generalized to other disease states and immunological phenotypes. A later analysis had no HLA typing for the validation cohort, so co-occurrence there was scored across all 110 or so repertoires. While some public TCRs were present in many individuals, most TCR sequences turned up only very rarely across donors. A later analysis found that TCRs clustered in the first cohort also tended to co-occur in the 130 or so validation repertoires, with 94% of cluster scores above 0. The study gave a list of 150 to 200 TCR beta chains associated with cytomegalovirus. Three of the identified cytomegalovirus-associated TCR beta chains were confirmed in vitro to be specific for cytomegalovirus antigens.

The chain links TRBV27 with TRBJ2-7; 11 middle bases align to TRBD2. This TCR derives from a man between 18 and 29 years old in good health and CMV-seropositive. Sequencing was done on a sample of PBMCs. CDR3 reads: CASSLYVAGGPDEQYF. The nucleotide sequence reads TGTGCCAGCAGTTTATATGTAGCGGGAGGGCCGGACGAGCAGTACTTC.